This entry describes one T cell receptor beta chain. Following a re-call of the 5' RACE reads, TCRdb has one entry per CDR3 protein and lacks DNA. The data include around 210,000 distinct CDR3 sequences; the top ten clones carry less than 9%. The CDR3 loop spans 14 amino acids. Germline loops: CDR1 SGHAT, CDR2 FQNNGV. The data originate from a study of monozygotic twins with inflammatory bowel disease. The receptor's source is a human donor with ulcerative colitis or Crohn's disease, or a healthy co-twin of an affected twin (not recorded which). Source material: blood. J is TRBJ2-2 and V is TRBV11-2; TCRdb selects TRBD1, and the lack of DNA leaves this call unchecked. The CDR3 sequence: CASSTVPMAGELFF. Supplemented by reference TRBV11-2 and TRBJ2-2, the full variable domain reads EAGVAQSPRYKIIEKRQSVAFWCNPISGHATLYWYQQILGQGPKLLIQFQNNGVVDDSQLPKDRFSAERLKGVDSTLKIQPAKLEDSAVYLCASSTVPMAGELFFGEGSRLTVL.